This TCR beta chain was profiled in a study of Ad26.COV2.S vaccination and SARS-CoV-2 variants. V dropped 9 bases and J dropped 0 bases, with 5 bases sitting between them. Germline values: CDR1 KGHDR, CDR2 SFDVKD. The CDR3 is made up of 12 amino acids. Method: immunoSEQ multiplex PCR; TCRdb's copy keeps in-frame clones and lacks some. The sample carries tens of thousands of clones, about 83% recorded once. The TCR originated in a human donor who had recovered from COVID-19. Material: peripheral blood, obtained after recovery from COVID-19. The chain employs TRBV24-1 and TRBJ2-1; D uncertain. The CDR3 is CATAASYNEQFF. The CDR3 DNA sequence: TGTGCCACCGCGGCCTCCTACAATGAGCAGTTCTTC.